The 20 T cell receptor beta chains listed next were all sequenced from one sample in a study of Ad26.COV2.S vaccination and SARS-CoV-2 variants. The treatment: roughly 20 received Ad26.COV2.S at low or high dose, single or two shots; 5 received placebo; per-sample allocation not given. Sampling took place 63 days after the first vaccine or placebo injection. The data were produced by immunoSEQ multiplex PCR, yet TCRdb's version contains in-frame clones alone and is incomplete. Among about 400,000 clones listed, roughly 85% were seen once. The material sequenced was peripheral blood, taken in a trial of Ad26.COV2.S vaccine versus placebo. The receptors originated from a person aged 18 to 59 who received the Ad26.COV2.S COVID-19 vaccine or a placebo.

Here the CDR3 DNA reads TGTGCCAGCAGCTGGGGACTAGCGGGGGGGCAGTACTTC. Protein sequence: CASSWGLAGGQYF. This chain connects TRBV7-2 to TRBJ2-7; TRBD2 matches 15 bases. V was pared by 4 bases and J by 9 bases, with 1 base of the junction left unmatched. This CDR3 contains 13 residues. CDR1 and CDR2 (germline): SGHTA, FQGNSA. Using reference TRBV7-2 and TRBJ2-7 for the parts outside the CDR3, the full variable domain is GAGVSQSPSNKVTEKGKDVELRCDPISGHTALYWYRQSLGQGLEFLIYFQGNSAPDKSGLPSDRFSAERTGGSVSTLTIQRTQQEDSAVYLCASSWGLAGGQYFGPGTRLTVT.

This chain links TRBV7-2 with TRBJ1-1; D not certain. Trimming pared 5 bases from V and 7 bases from J, leaving 14 bases between. Germline CDR1 is SGHTA and CDR2 is FQGNSA. The CDR3 runs 13 residues. DNA of the CDR3: TGTGCCAGCAGCCCCCTTATACGTCGTGAAGCTTTCTTT. This gives the protein CASSPLIRREAFF. The whole variable domain, remainder taken from reference TRBV7-2 and TRBJ1-1, is GAGVSQSPSNKVTEKGKDVELRCDPISGHTALYWYRQSLGQGLEFLIYFQGNSAPDKSGLPSDRFSAERTGGSVSTLTIQRTQQEDSAVYLCASSPLIRREAFFGQGTRLTVV.

The chain employs TRBV19 and TRBJ1-5; no firm D call. The CDR3 is 10 amino acids. Germline V gene lookup returns CDR1 LNHDA and CDR2 SQIVND (reference sequence). The ends were cut back, 8 bases at V and 3 bases at J, with 2 bases in the middle. The CDR3 DNA is TGTGCCAGTCCCAATCAGCCCCAGCATTTT. It translates to CASPNQPQHF.

Details on this clone: This sample also contains other DNA sequences that code for the same CDR3. The V call is TRBV18, the J call TRBJ2-6, with D perhaps given as TRBD1 or TRBD2 (5 bases each). V shed 1 base and J shed 1 base, with 5 bases lying between them. The germline V gene encodes CDR1 KGHSH and CDR2 LQKENI. This CDR3 spans 15 amino acids. CDR3 nucleotides: TGTGCCAGCTCACCACGGGGGTCTGGGGCCAACGTCCTGACTTTC. It translates to CASSPRGSGANVLTF. The full variable domain, rest sourced from reference TRBV18 and TRBJ2-6, is NAGVMQNPRHLVRRRGQEARLRCSPMKGHSHVYWYRQLPEEGLKFMVYLQKENIIDESGMPKERFSAEFPKEGPSILRIQQVVRGDSAAYFCASSPRGSGANVLTFGAGSRLTVL.

This clone was detected a few times. This chain uses TRBV24-1 with TRBJ2-7; 7 nucleotides line up with TRBD2. This CDR3 is 15 amino acids long. The germline V gene encodes CDR1 KGHDR and CDR2 SFDVKD. V shed 9 bases, J shed 0 bases, and the junction held 10 bases outside the gene matches. Here the CDR3 reads CATGGVAGGSYEQYF. The CDR3 bases are TGTGCCACCGGGGGGGTAGCGGGCGGCTCCTACGAGCAGTACTTC.

A note on this clone: An end of the junction does not agree with germline; a read error may underlie this. Other DNA sequences in the same sample also yield this CDR3. The V and J genes are TRBV29-1 and TRBJ1-1; D remains ambiguous. The CDR3 consists of 12 residues. Germline V gene lookup returns CDR1 SQVTM and CDR2 ANQGSEA. The CDR3, as DNA: TGCAGCGTTGAAGGCCCTAACACCGAAGCTTTCTTT. It yields the protein CSVEGPNTEAFF. Drawing the rest from reference TRBV29-1 and TRBJ1-1, the complete variable domain is SAVISQKPSRDICQRGTSLTIQCQVDSQVTMMFWYRQQPGQSLTLIATANQGSEATYESGFVIDKFPISRPNLTFSTLTVSNMSPEDSSIYLCSVEGPNTEAFFGQGTRLTVV.

CDR3 in amino acids: CASSVDPSVTDTQYF. CDR3 bases: TGTGCCAGCAGCGTAGACCCTAGCGTCACAGATACGCAGTATTTT. The chain has TRBV9 and TRBJ2-3, with D maybe TRBD2 (6 bases). The germline V gene has CDR1 SGDLS and CDR2 YYNGEE. Trimming took off 0 bases at V and 2 bases at J, with 10 bases between the two ends. The CDR3 runs to 15 residues.

The chain couples TRBV2 to TRBJ2-1; the match to TRBD2 covers 8 bases. Germline CDR1 and CDR2: SNHLY and FYNNEI. With 5 bases clipped from V and 10 bases from J, the junction kept 1 base outside the gene matches. The CDR3 contains 11 residues. CDR3 sequence: CASSIAGEQFF. The CDR3 nucleotides read TGTGCCAGCAGTATAGCGGGGGAGCAGTTCTTC.

The chain combines TRBV6-2 or TRBV6-3 with TRBJ2-4; 13 bases are a match to TRBD2. This CDR3 is built from 15 residues. Germline V CDR1 and CDR2: MNHEY, SVGEGT. The J segment lost 7 bases and the V segment lost 0 bases, leaving 0 bases of the junction unmatched. Here the CDR3 reads CASSYSTSGGNIQYF. In DNA form, the CDR3 reads TGTGCCAGCAGTTACTCGACTAGCGGGGGGAACATTCAGTACTTC.

The genes are TRBV4-1 and TRBJ2-5; 10 positions match TRBD1. Per the germline V gene, CDR1 is MGHRA and CDR2 is YSYEKL. This CDR3 has 17 residues. Trimming took 3 bases from V and 2 from J; bases not matched to a gene: 9. CDR3 sequence: CASSHDWTGGVQETQYF. Here the CDR3 DNA reads TGCGCCAGCAGCCACGACTGGACAGGGGGAGTTCAAGAGACCCAGTACTTC.

The chain employs TRBV9 and TRBJ1-5, with D tentatively TRBD1 (6 bases). The germline V and J ends were trimmed by 0 bases and 6 bases, with 10 bases remaining between them. Germline assignment: CDR1 SGDLS and CDR2 YYNGEE. The length of the CDR3 is 14 residues. CDR3 DNA: TGTGCCAGCAGCGTAGGGGGGGCCAGTCAGCCCCAGCATTTT. Residues: CASSVGGASQPQHF.

V and J are TRBV6-1 and TRBJ1-5; D call uncertain. Trimming stripped 3 bases from V and 7 bases from J, with 7 bases between. CDR3 length: 12 residues. Germline CDR1 MNHNS, CDR2 SASEGT. The CDR3, as DNA: TGTGCCAGCAGTGAGGGTGGCCAGCCCCAGCATTTT. Encoded protein: CASSEGGQPQHF.

The chain carries TRBV27 and TRBJ2-3; TRBD2 matches at 9 bases. The CDR3 covers 18 residues. V dropped 3 bases and J dropped 2; count of bases not matched to a gene: 12. CDR1 MNHEY and CDR2 SMNVEV come from the germline V gene (reference sequence). The CDR3 sequence: CASSFRRRGGHYTDTQYF. The CDR3 coding sequence is TGTGCCAGCAGTTTCAGAAGGCGGGGGGGTCATTACACAGATACGCAGTATTTT.

The CDR3 sequence: CASSQGTGGWTDTQYF. CDR3 sequence (DNA): TGCGCCAGCAGCCAAGGGACAGGGGGTTGGACAGATACGCAGTATTTT. The J gene is TRBJ2-3, the V gene TRBV4-1, with 10 bases matching TRBD1. Germline V lookup: CDR1 MGHRA, CDR2 YSYEKL. Germline trimming cut 1 base from V and 3 bases from J; bases unmatched to any gene: 4. The CDR3 contains 16 residues.

The gene calls are TRBV3-1 (or the pseudogene TRBV3-2) and TRBJ2-1; D is uncertain. Germline CDR1 and CDR2: LGHDT and YNNKEL (reference sequence). Trimming pared 1 base from V and 10 bases from J, leaving 20 bases between. The CDR3 consists of 16 residues. CDR3: CASSQGVLLGYKEQFF. The CDR3 region has the DNA TGTGCCAGCAGCCAAGGGGTCTTGCTCGGGTATAAAGAGCAGTTCTTC.

This clone was observed a few times. The sample has other DNA sequences that encode this CDR3 too. This chain joins TRBV7-9 and TRBJ1-6, with 9 bases fitting TRBD1. J lost 7 bases, V lost 5 bases, and 3 bases had no gene match. From germline, CDR1 is SEHNR and CDR2 FQNEAQ (reference sequence). This CDR3 is 14 amino acids long. The CDR3 nucleotides are TGTGCCAGCAGCCGACAGGGGGGAAATTCACCCCTCCACTTT. This encodes CASSRQGGNSPLHF.

The rearrangement uses TRBV7-8 and TRBJ2-5; TRBD2 aligns across 9 bases. Losses at the gene ends were 1 base for V and 1 base for J; bases not matched to a gene: 4. Germline CDR1 SGHVS, CDR2 FQNEAQ. The CDR3 is 16 residues long. CDR3 in DNA: TGTGCCAGCAGCTTAGACGGCGGGGGGGCCCAAGAGACCCAGTACTTC. Protein: CASSLDGGGAQETQYF.

The chain joins TRBV2 to TRBJ1-1, with D perhaps TRBD1 (6 bases). Trimming shortened V by 7 bases and J by 4 bases, and 22 bases separated the two germline ends. The CDR3 runs 16 residues. The germline V gene has CDR1 SNHLY and CDR2 FYNNEI. The DNA of the CDR3 is TGTGCCAGCACTGCAGAGGGGGGATTCTGGGTCACTGAAGCTTTCTTT. It specifies CASTAEGGFWVTEAFF.

The CDR3 reads CASRGTGRRNTIYF. The CDR3 nucleotides read TGTGCCAGCCGGGGGACAGGGCGACGGAACACCATATATTTT. The rearrangement joins TRBV6-5 to TRBJ1-3; 9 bases match TRBD1. The J segment lost 7 bases and the V segment lost 8 bases, leaving 9 bases of the junction unmatched. The CDR3 runs 14 residues. Germline V gene lookup returns CDR1 MNHEY and CDR2 SVGAGI.

The sample holds many counts of this clone. This chain connects TRBV5-1 to TRBJ1-2; 8 bases align to TRBD1. The V and J ends lost 3 bases and 6 bases, in that order; junction bases with no gene match: 7. The CDR3 spans 14 residues. CDR1 is SGHRS and CDR2 is YFSETQ in the germline V gene. The CDR3 here is CASSWTGSGDGYTF. The CDR3 region has the DNA TGCGCCAGCAGCTGGACAGGGTCAGGCGATGGCTACACCTTC.